This TCR beta chain stems from a study of PD-1 blockade in classical Hodgkin lymphoma. Germline V lookup: CDR1 LNHDA, CDR2 SQIVND (reference sequence). The CDR3 covers 15 residues. The V gene end was trimmed by 3 bases and the J gene end by 5 bases; junction bases not matched to a gene: 7. Time point specified: cycle 4 day 1 (C4D1), after 6 weeks of nivolumab. All patients relapsed after autologous stem cell transplantation, and brentuximab vedotin exposure varied. TCRdb keeps only in-frame clones here, not all; method: immunoSEQ multiplex PCR. The sample carries over 75,000 clones, 75% to 95% recorded once.

The chain has TRBV19 and TRBJ2-1; 7 bases match TRBD2. This receptor was identified in a human donor with classical Hodgkin lymphoma. Sequenced material: peripheral blood mononuclear cells (PBMCs), taken before the fourth cycle of nivolumab. Written as DNA, the CDR3 is TGTGCCAGTAGTATTAGGTGGGGGGGGAACAATGAGCAGTTCTTC. Residues: CASSIRWGGNNEQFF.